These 28 T cell receptor beta chains originate from one sample sequenced in a study of blood T cell repertoires in COVID-19. This table comes from immunoSEQ multiplex PCR, and its TCRdb copy is limited to in-frame clones, with some not included. This table has some 200,000 clones, 88% appearing once. Sequencing was performed on peripheral blood. Receptors were obtained from a man between 18 and 35 years old with active or convalescent COVID-19.

This sequence joins TRBV15 and TRBJ2-5; D gene unclear. The CDR3 covers 16 residues. Trimming removed 9 bases from V and 5 bases from J, with 25 bases in between. The V gene's germline CDR1 is LNHNV and CDR2 YYDKDF (reference sequence). CDR3 residues: CATPGAAPHIWETQYF. CDR3 DNA: TGTGCCACACCCGGAGCAGCCCCTCATATCTGGGAGACCCAGTACTTC.

V is TRBV11-2 and J is TRBJ2-7; 10 bases are a match to TRBD1. Trimming cost V 1 base and J 4 bases; bases outside gene matches: 7. This CDR3 has 16 residues. Germline lookup yields CDR1 SGHAT and CDR2 FQNNGV. The CDR3 spells CASSLGAPGQGYEQYF. The CDR3 nucleotides read TGTGCCAGCAGCTTAGGAGCCCCGGGACAGGGGTACGAGCAGTACTTC.

The DNA of the CDR3 is TGTGCCAGTAGTTCTGCCAGTTACAATGAGCAGTTCTTC. This gives the protein CASSSASYNEQFF. The chain recombines TRBV19 with TRBJ2-1; D is ambiguous. The CDR3 spans 13 residues. Trimming removed 5 bases from V and 4 bases from J, with 9 bases in between. Germline CDR1 LNHDA, CDR2 SQIVND (reference sequence).

The chain recombines TRBV7-2 with TRBJ2-1; 7 bases line up with TRBD2. Germline lookup yields CDR1 SGHTA and CDR2 FQGNSA. V was pared by 1 base and J by 8 bases, with 8 bases of the junction left unmatched. The CDR3 runs 15 residues. The CDR3 loop is CASSLDGTTFYEQFF. CDR3 sequence (DNA): TGTGCCAGCAGCTTAGATGGGACTACCTTCTATGAGCAGTTCTTC.

The chain recombines TRBV7-6 with TRBJ2-5; no reliable D call. V was trimmed by 5 bases and J by 1 base, leaving 11 bases between them. The germline V gene encodes CDR1 SGHVS and CDR2 FNYEAQ. The CDR3 totals 14 residues. CDR3 sequence (DNA): TGTGCCAGCAGCCCCTCCGGTGGCCAAGAGACCCAGTACTTC. Its translation: CASSPSGGQETQYF.

V gene TRBV27 combines with J gene TRBJ2-7, with D possibly matching TRBD2 (5 bases). In germline, CDR1 is MNHEY, CDR2 SMNVEV (reference sequence). The germline V and J ends were trimmed by 2 bases and 4 bases, with 12 bases remaining between them. CDR3 length equals 14 residues. The CDR3, as DNA: TGTGCCAGCAGTTTAGCCAGCGGAGCATACGAGCAGTACTTC. Translating gives CASSLASGAYEQYF.

This chain connects TRBV7-2 to TRBJ2-2, with 8 positions matching TRBD2. The CDR3 extends over 17 amino acids. The V segment lost 1 base and the J segment 3 bases; nucleotides outside the gene matches: 7. Germline V CDR1 and CDR2: SGHTA, FQGNSA. DNA for the CDR3: TGTGCCAGCAGCTTAGGCGGTTGGCGGGGGGACACCGGGGAGCTGTTTTTT. This sequence encodes CASSLGGWRGDTGELFF.

The CDR3 protein is CSVEQANAGELFF. CDR3 nucleotides: TGCAGCGTTGAACAGGCGAATGCCGGGGAGCTGTTTTTT. The J gene is TRBJ2-2, the V gene TRBV29-1; D gene ambiguous. Germline V gives CDR1 SQVTM, CDR2 ANQGSEA. This CDR3 has 13 amino acids. V dropped 2 bases and J dropped 6 bases, with 10 bases sitting between them.

The J gene is TRBJ1-3, the V gene TRBV7-8; D unclear. The germline V and J ends were trimmed by 5 bases and 2 bases, with 16 bases remaining between them. Germline V gene lookup returns CDR1 SGHVS and CDR2 FQNEAQ. There are 16 residues in the CDR3. In nucleotides, the CDR3 is TGTGCCAGCAGCCTAGGGTCCCAGATAACTGGAAACACCATATATTTT. It specifies CASSLGSQITGNTIYF.

V and J are TRBV7-9 and TRBJ2-7; 8 bases fit TRBD2. This CDR3 spans 14 amino acids. The V gene end was trimmed by 2 bases and the J gene end by 6 bases; junction bases not matched to a gene: 6. Germline CDR1 and CDR2: SEHNR and FQNEAQ (reference sequence). CDR3 coding DNA: TGTGCCAGCAGCTTACTCGCGGGGGGTGGCGAGCAGTACTTC. Translated: CASSLLAGGGEQYF. The whole variable domain, filled in from reference TRBV7-9 and TRBJ2-7, reads DTGVSQNPRHKITKRGQNVTFRCDPISEHNRLYWYRQTLGQGPEFLTYFQNEAQLEKSRLLSDRFSAERPKGSFSTLEIQRTEQGDSAMYLCASSLLAGGGEQYFGPGTRLTVT.

This clone was observed once. The junction does not match germline at one end; this may be a read error. This rearrangement joins TRBV4-2 to TRBJ2-3; TRBD1 might be the D (5 bases). CDR3 length equals 17 residues. CDR1 is LGHNA, CDR2 YNFKEQ, per germline. CDR3 loop: CASSQGVGQGITDTQYF. The CDR3 DNA sequence: TGTGCCAGCAGTCAAGGGGTGGGGCAGGGAATCACAGATACGCAGTATTTT.

The chain carries TRBV6-2 or TRBV6-3 and TRBJ1-2, with D possibly matching TRBD1 (5 bases). This CDR3 spans 13 amino acids. Per the germline V gene, CDR1 is MNHEY and CDR2 is SVGEGT. V lost 6 bases and J lost 7, with 15 bases in between. The CDR3 sequence: CASSSQGGGGYTF. The CDR3 nucleotides are TGTGCCAGCAGCTCCCAGGGAGGAGGTGGCTACACCTTC.

This clone was picked up a small number of times. The chain recombines TRBV3-1 (or the pseudogene TRBV3-2) with TRBJ1-1, with D perhaps matching TRBD1 (6 bases). Trimming removed 4 bases from V and 0 bases from J, with 9 bases in between. The CDR3 runs to 14 residues. Germline V gives CDR1 LGHDT, CDR2 YNNKEL (reference sequence). The CDR3 loop is CASSRRTVNTEAFF. CDR3 bases: TGTGCCAGCAGCCGGAGGACAGTGAACACTGAAGCTTTCTTT.

DNA for the CDR3: TGTGCCAGCAGTTCCGGGACAGGGGTGGCAGATACGCAGTATTTT. As protein: CASSSGTGVADTQYF. This chain uses TRBV11-2 with TRBJ2-3, with TRBD1 matching over 10 bases. V was pared by 6 bases and J by 4 bases, with 7 bases of the junction left unmatched. The CDR3 is made up of 15 amino acids. The germline gives CDR1 SGHAT, CDR2 FQNNGV.

This clone was observed a handful of times. The chain recombines TRBV30 with TRBJ1-4; D may be TRBD1 (6 bases). The CDR3 length is 12 residues. Trimming removed 4 bases at V and 4 bases at J, with 7 bases between. Germline V gene data show CDR1 as GTSNPN and CDR2 as SVGIG (reference sequence). The CDR3 bases are TGTGCCTGGAACAGGGATAATGAAAAACTGTTTTTT. This translates into CAWNRDNEKLFF.

This clone was observed once. This chain links TRBV19 with TRBJ1-1; TRBD1 agrees at 7 bases. This CDR3 is 15 amino acids long. After removal of 4 bases from V and 1 base from J, the junction contained 6 bases not matched to a gene. CDR1 and CDR2 from the germline V gene are LNHDA and SQIVND (reference sequence). The DNA for the CDR3 is TGTGCCAGTAGTACACAGGGGATGCGGAACACTGAAGCTTTCTTT. As protein: CASSTQGMRNTEAFF.

The chain employs TRBV4-1 and TRBJ1-5; D might be TRBD1 (5 bases). Looked up from germline, CDR1 is MGHRA and CDR2 is YSYEKL. There are 16 residues in the CDR3. The V gene lost 1 base and the J gene lost 4 bases, with 14 bases spanning the gap. CDR3 sequence (DNA): TGCGCCAGCAGCCAAGTGGGTGGGGGGAAGAATCAGCCCCAGCATTTT. Its protein is CASSQVGGGKNQPQHF.

This chain connects TRBV30 to TRBJ2-2; 9 nucleotides agree with TRBD2. The V gene's germline CDR1 is GTSNPN and CDR2 SVGIG (reference sequence). V shed 0 bases, J shed 6 bases, and the junction held 2 bases outside the gene matches. The CDR3 length is 14 residues. CDR3 sequence reads: CAWSVLAGPGELFF. The CDR3 region has the DNA TGTGCCTGGAGTGTCCTAGCGGGACCCGGGGAGCTGTTTTTT.

J is TRBJ2-1 and V is TRBV14, with 8 nucleotides matching TRBD2. Trimming at V came to 0 bases and at J to 5 bases, leaving 3 bases not matched to a gene. The CDR3 loop spans 15 amino acids. CDR1 is SGHDN and CDR2 is FVKESK in the germline V gene. CDR3 in amino acids: CASSQEGGRHNEQFF. The CDR3, as DNA: TGTGCCAGCAGCCAAGAGGGCGGGAGGCACAATGAGCAGTTCTTC.

This rearrangement joins TRBV13 to TRBJ1-4; D is unclear. This CDR3 spans 14 amino acids. V was trimmed by 2 bases and J by 5 bases, leaving 9 bases between them. Germline loops: CDR1 PRHDT, CDR2 FYEKMQ (reference sequence). The CDR3: CASSLQVANEKLFF. CDR3 nucleotides: TGTGCCAGCAGCTTACAAGTCGCGAATGAAAAACTGTTTTTT.

The CDR3 spells CASSLGQALNTEAFF. In DNA, the CDR3 is TGCGCCAGCAGCTTGGGACAGGCCCTGAACACTGAAGCTTTCTTT. V gene TRBV5-1 combines with J gene TRBJ1-1, with D perhaps TRBD1 (6 bases). The ends were cut back, 0 bases at V and 0 bases at J, with 9 bases in the middle. The germline CDR1 and CDR2 sequences are SGHRS and YFSETQ. This CDR3 is 15 amino acids long.

This chain uses TRBV19 with TRBJ2-1; tentatively, D is TRBD2 (6 bases). The V and J ends lost 1 base and 2 bases respectively, with 9 bases between them. The CDR3 consists of 15 residues. Germline V gene data show CDR1 as LNHDA and CDR2 as SQIVND (reference sequence). CDR3 in DNA: TGTGCCAGTAGTATAGCGGGAGCGACCTACAATGAGCAGTTCTTC. Translating gives CASSIAGATYNEQFF.

The V gene is TRBV5-4, the J gene TRBJ1-1; 9 bases are shared with TRBD1. From germline, CDR1 is SGHNT and CDR2 YYREEE (reference sequence). Trimming removed 5 bases from V and 4 bases from J; junction bases left unmatched: 9. The CDR3 has 15 amino acids. The CDR3 DNA reads as TGTGCCAGCAGAAAAGAACAGGGGGCGAGCACTGAAGCTTTCTTT. Residues: CASRKEQGASTEAFF.

The chain recombines TRBV11-3 with TRBJ2-7; 7 bases match TRBD1. V trimming: 4 bases; J trimming: 0 bases; junction bases outside the gene matches: 21. CDR1 and CDR2 from the germline V gene are SGHNT and YENEEA. The CDR3 is 20 amino acids. The CDR3 here is CASSSRPVRLGQSCSYEQYF. For the CDR3, the DNA is TGTGCCAGCAGCTCCCGACCGGTTAGACTGGGACAGTCTTGCTCCTACGAGCAGTACTTC.

The chain uses TRBV27 and TRBJ1-1, with D maybe TRBD1 (5 bases). The ends were cut back, 4 bases at V and 5 bases at J, with 20 bases in the middle. The CDR3 has 16 residues. Germline V lookup: CDR1 MNHEY, CDR2 SMNVEV (reference sequence). CDR3 protein: CASSSPNGAKGTEAFF. CDR3 coding DNA: TGTGCCAGCAGTTCCCCCAATGGGGCAAAGGGGACTGAAGCTTTCTTT.

The CDR3 sequence is CASSPRKGDQPQHF. The CDR3 bases are TGTGCCAGCAGCCCGAGGAAAGGCGATCAGCCCCAGCATTTT. The chain links TRBV16 to TRBJ1-5, with unresolved D. In germline, CDR1 is KGHSY, CDR2 FQNENV. V lost 4 bases and J 5 bases, leaving 12 bases between the germline ends. The CDR3 is 14 amino acids.

V usage is TRBV10-2 and J usage is TRBJ2-7; 8 nucleotides match TRBD2. With V trimmed by 7 bases and J by 2 bases, 7 bases remained unmatched. The CDR3 has 14 amino acids. Germline lookup yields CDR1 WSHSY and CDR2 SAAADI. CDR3 DNA: TGCGCCAGCAAGGAGCTAGCGGGCCCCTACGAGCAGTACTTC. It is translated as CASKELAGPYEQYF.

V gene TRBV29-1 combines with J gene TRBJ2-2; D unresolved. This CDR3 has 14 residues. The V gene's germline CDR1 is SQVTM and CDR2 ANQGSEA. Trimming took off 6 bases at V and 3 bases at J, with 14 bases between the two ends. The CDR3 here is CSVLLNSYTGELFF. CDR3 DNA sequence: TGCAGCGTACTCTTAAACAGCTACACCGGGGAGCTGTTTTTT.